The 29 T cell receptor beta chains given below trace back to one sample, sequenced in a study of CD8+CD57+ T cells in acquired aplastic anemia. The template used for profiling TCR beta VDJ and CDR3 was genomic DNA. TCRdb processed the reads anew with MiXCR; each CDR3 protein has one entry. Here the sample spans more than 250,000 distinct CDR3 sequences, 82% being singletons. Individuals selected for sequencing had exhibited CD8+CD57+ cell expansion on flow cytometry. The sample taken for sequencing was sorted CD4+, CD8+, or CD8+CD57+ T cells (not recorded which) from PBMCs. The receptors here all came from a human donor with aplastic anemia.

This clonotype was picked up one time. A clone one base away is much larger, so this may be a read error. The conserved phenylalanine or tryptophan is not found at the CDR3 terminus, so this likely reflects a read error. The limits of the CDR3 on the DNA are not certain, so only TCRdb's listed CDR3 is given. The rearrangement joins TRBV7-9 to TRBJ2-1; the table gives TRBD1 as D, unverified against the DNA. The length of the CDR3 is 13 amino acids, counting both ends. CDR1 SEHNR and CDR2 FQNEAQ come from the germline V gene (reference sequence). The chain's CDR3 is CASSLGGSYGAYV.

Points on this clonotype: The junction shows a germline mismatch at one end, possibly a read error. J is TRBJ2-7 and V is TRBV7-2; 8 bases are shared with TRBD2. The CDR3 sequence is 14 residues long. Germline lookup yields CDR1 SGHTA and CDR2 FQGNSA. CDR3 DNA sequence: TGTGCCAGCAGCTTATGGGTAGCGGGAACCTACGAGCAGTTC. Residues: CASSLWVAGTYEQF.

As for this clonotype: The junction departs from the called germline gene at one end, perhaps through a read error. The V call is TRBV2, the J call TRBJ2-3, with TRBD2 matching over 7 bases. Germline CDR1 reads SNHLY; CDR2 reads FYNNEI. This CDR3 has 14 residues. Here the CDR3 reads CASSSPGGTEQFFF. In nucleotides, the CDR3 is TGTGCCAGCAGTTCACCGGGAGGTACTGAGCAGTTCTTCTTT.

The V gene is TRBV7-2, the J gene TRBJ1-2; a possible D gene is TRBD1 (6 bases). CDR1 and CDR2 from the germline V gene are SGHTA and FQGNSA. The V end lost 3 bases, the J end lost 7 bases, and 21 bases lay between the germline ends. This CDR3 contains 16 residues. The CDR3 protein is CASSLAGDGLVCGYTF. In DNA form, the CDR3 reads TGTGCCAGCAGCTTGGCAGGGGACGGGCTCGTATGTGGCTACACCTTC.

The chain combines TRBV7-8 with TRBJ1-2; D is ambiguous. CDR3 size: 14 residues. Trimming cost V 2 bases and J 12 bases, with 19 bases left between them. Germline V gene data show CDR1 as SGHVS and CDR2 as FQNEAQ. The CDR3 loop reads CASSLKPDWPPHTF. For the CDR3, the DNA is TGTGCCAGCAGCTTAAAACCGGATTGGCCCCCCCACACCTTC.

This chain uses TRBV7-2 with TRBJ1-6; D remains ambiguous. CDR3 length: 12 amino acids. Trimming pared 5 bases from V and 6 bases from J, leaving 5 bases between. CDR1 is SGHTA, CDR2 FQGNSA, per germline. The CDR3 loop is CASSAINSPLHF. The DNA of the CDR3 is TGTGCCAGCAGCGCGATTAATTCACCCCTCCACTTT.

CDR3 sequence: CSASSNGNRMNTEAFF. For the CDR3, the DNA is TGCAGTGCTAGTAGTAACGGAAACAGGATGAACACTGAAGCTTTCTTT. V usage is TRBV20-1 and J usage is TRBJ1-1; a possible D gene is TRBD1 (5 bases). In germline, CDR1 is DFQATT, CDR2 SNEGSKA (reference sequence). The CDR3 loop spans 16 amino acids. The V end lost 3 bases, the J end lost 0 bases, and 17 bases lay between the germline ends.

Remarks on this clonotype: One end of the junction is discordant with germline, which a read error may explain. DNA for the CDR3: TGTGCCAGCAGCCCTGGGACTAGCGGGGGACCTTCCTACTTT. This encodes CASSPGTSGGPSYF. The V and J genes are TRBV7-2 and TRBJ1-6, with D tentatively TRBD1 (5 bases). CDR3 length: 14 amino acids. Germline CDR1 reads SGHTA; CDR2 reads FQGNSA.

As concerns this clonotype: Since no conserved phenylalanine or tryptophan closes the CDR3, a read error is the likely cause. The DNA is left out, because the CDR3 cannot be placed on it with certainty; the CDR3 is given as TCRdb lists it. This chain uses TRBV7-8 with TRBJ1-1; whether TRBD1, the table's D call, matches the DNA was not checked. Germline V gene data show CDR1 as SGHVS and CDR2 as FQNEAQ. Inclusive of both ends, the CDR3 amounts to 13 amino acids. The CDR3 spells CASSFYPGGTALS.

The DNA for the CDR3 is TGCGCCAGCAGCCAAGGCCTTGCAGGTGGCTACGAGCAGTACTTC. Its translation is CASSQGLAGGYEQYF. The chain has TRBV4-1 and TRBJ2-7, with D uncertain. Germline V lookup: CDR1 MGHRA, CDR2 YSYEKL. CDR3 size: 15 residues. Trimming took off 1 base at V and 3 bases at J, with 13 bases between the two ends.

The genes are TRBV5-5 and TRBJ1-6; unclear D gene. The CDR3 extends over 14 amino acids. Between the trimmed V and J ends, which lost 0 bases and 6 bases, there was a span of 7 bases. The germline CDR1 and CDR2 sequences are SGHKS and YYEKEE (reference sequence). The CDR3 DNA follows: TGTGCCAGCAGCTTGGACTGGACTAATTCACCCCTCCACTTT. Its translation is CASSLDWTNSPLHF.

The chain carries TRBV20-1 and TRBJ1-6; 7 nucleotides line up with TRBD1. The CDR3 consists of 13 residues. The V segment lost 4 bases and the J segment 10 bases; nucleotides outside the gene matches: 7. CDR1 DFQATT and CDR2 SNEGSKA come from the germline V gene (reference sequence). The CDR3 reads CSATDRVSSPLHF. CDR3 bases: TGCAGTGCTACCGACAGGGTCAGCTCACCCCTCCACTTT.

With regard to this clonotype: The CDR3 ends on some other residue instead of the conserved phenylalanine or tryptophan, so this is likely a read error. The DNA is omitted, as the CDR3 cannot be located on it reliably, and the CDR3 follows TCRdb's listing. The chain uses TRBV7-8 and TRBJ2-3; TRBD1 reflects the table's D call only, with no check against the DNA. The V gene's germline CDR1 is SGHVS and CDR2 FQNEAQ. The CDR3 is made up of 13 amino acids, end residues included. The CDR3 sequence is CASRYGGGPDTQY.

The chain links TRBV9 to TRBJ1-1; D is possibly TRBD1 (5 bases). Trimming removed 3 bases at V and 7 bases at J, with 16 bases between. Germline-derived CDR1 and CDR2 are SGDLS and YYNGEE. The CDR3 runs to 14 residues. The CDR3, as DNA: TGTGCCAGCAGCGGGGGGGTGGGAACGGGTGAAGCTTTCTTT. Its translation: CASSGGVGTGEAFF.

V gene TRBV7-2 combines with J gene TRBJ2-1; D is uncertain. Germline V lookup: CDR1 SGHTA, CDR2 FQGNSA. The CDR3 extends over 16 amino acids. The V and J ends lost 3 bases and 8 bases respectively, with 20 bases between them. The CDR3 sequence is CASSFQRGAETHEQFF. CDR3 bases: TGTGCCAGCAGCTTTCAAAGAGGCGCCGAGACCCATGAGCAGTTCTTC.

This clonotype was seen repeatedly, ten times or more. The chain is built from TRBV7-8 and TRBJ2-5; a possible D gene is TRBD2 (7 bases). V dropped 5 bases and J dropped 5 bases, with 15 bases sitting between them. CDR3 length equals 14 residues. The germline gives CDR1 SGHVS, CDR2 FQNEAQ. The CDR3 DNA reads TGTGCCAGCAGCAGAGGGGGAGGGCCCGAGACCCAGTACTTC. Residues: CASSRGGGPETQYF.

The V gene is TRBV7-9, the J gene TRBJ1-1; D gene unclear. The CDR3 is made up of 15 amino acids. Trimming cost V 6 bases and J 3 bases, with 17 bases left between them. The germline CDR1 and CDR2 sequences are SEHNR and FQNEAQ (reference sequence). The CDR3 bases are TGTGCCAGCAGTGGGGTGGGTAGCTCGGACACTGAAGCTTTCTTT. Protein product: CASSGVGSSDTEAFF.

The gene calls are TRBV15 and TRBJ2-7; D remains unclear. From germline, CDR1 is LNHNV and CDR2 YYDKDF (reference sequence). The CDR3 totals 15 residues. V lost 6 bases and J lost 7, with 22 bases in between. CDR3 residues: CATSTERQRGNEQYF. CDR3 sequence (DNA): TGTGCCACCAGTACAGAGAGGCAGCGTGGGAATGAGCAGTACTTC.

The gene calls are TRBV7-2 and TRBJ1-2; no definite D call. CDR1 and CDR2 (germline): SGHTA, FQGNSA. V shed 3 bases and J shed 5 bases, with 13 bases lying between them. The CDR3 is 14 residues long. This chain's CDR3 is CASSLDGLVYGYTF. In DNA form, the CDR3 reads TGTGCCAGCAGCTTGGACGGGCTCGTATATGGCTACACCTTC.

This sequence joins TRBV7-9 and TRBJ2-7, with D perhaps matching TRBD1 (6 bases). CDR1 SEHNR and CDR2 FQNEAQ come from the germline V gene (reference sequence). V was cut by 6 bases and J by 9 bases, with 21 bases left in between. The CDR3 totals 14 residues. The DNA for the CDR3 is TGTGCCAGCAGTGAACAGGGAAAGCGCCGTACGCAGTACTTC. It specifies CASSEQGKRRTQYF.

This clonotype was seen only a few times. One end of the junction varies from germline; a read error may be responsible. CDR3 sequence: CAISAGLGPYEQYF. The CDR3 nucleotides read TGTGCCATCAGTGCCGGACTCGGCCCCTACGAGCAGTACTTC. V is TRBV2 and J is TRBJ2-7, with a weak D call TRBD2 (5 bases). CDR1 SNHLY and CDR2 FYNNEI come from the germline V gene. The CDR3 covers 14 residues.

This clonotype has only a few counts. The junction differs from germline at one of its ends, possibly a read error. The rearrangement links TRBV7-8 to TRBJ2-1; 7 bases line up with TRBD2. The CDR3 consists of 13 residues. Germline V gene sequence: CDR1 SGHVS, CDR2 FQNEAQ. The CDR3 DNA reads TGTGCCAGCAGCTTAGGGGGGGGTCCCGATACGTTGTTC. Encoded protein: CASSLGGGPDTLF.

For this clonotype: Relative to the germline gene, one junction end is altered; a read error may explain this. The chain combines TRBV10-3 with TRBJ1-5, with TRBD1 identical over 8 bases. The germline gives CDR1 ENHRY, CDR2 SYGVKD. The CDR3 length is 14 residues. CDR3 loop: CASSPDRGGQPQHF. The CDR3 nucleotides read TGTGCCAGCAGTCCTGACAGGGGAGGGCAGCCCCAGCATTTT.

V gene TRBV7-2 combines with J gene TRBJ1-2; D uncertain. This CDR3 has 13 amino acids. V shed 1 base and J shed 14 bases, with 17 bases lying between them. CDR1 and CDR2 (germline): SGHTA, FQGNSA. DNA for the CDR3: TGTGCCAGCAGCTTAGTTCCTGCTAATGAGCAGACCTTC. Translation gives CASSLVPANEQTF.

The V gene is TRBV7-8, the J gene TRBJ2-7; D unresolved. The V gene's germline CDR1 is SGHVS and CDR2 FQNEAQ. V lost 3 bases to trimming and J lost 1 base, with 22 bases between them. This CDR3 is built from 18 residues. The CDR3 protein is CASSFQADPTALSYEQYV. The CDR3 coding sequence is TGTGCCAGCAGCTTTCAGGCAGACCCCACAGCCCTTTCCTACGAGCAGTACGTC.

Remarks on this clonotype: Relative to the germline gene, one junction end is altered; a read error may explain this. The chain carries TRBV7-2 and TRBJ1-2; D unclear. The CDR3 has 13 amino acids. The germline V gene has CDR1 SGHTA and CDR2 FQGNSA. The CDR3 protein is CASSLGFARGYNF. The DNA of the CDR3 is TGTGCCAGCAGCTTAGGTTTTGCTAGAGGCTACAATTTC. Full variable domain (missing parts from reference TRBV7-2 and TRBJ1-2): GAGVSQSPSNKVTEKGKDVELRCDPISGHTALYWYRQSLGQGLEFLIYFQGNSAPDKSGLPSDRFSAERTGGSVSTLTIQRTQQEDSAVYLCASSLGFARGYNFGSGTRLTVV.

As regards this clonotype: Compared with germline, one end of the junction differs, possibly owing to a read error. Written as DNA, the CDR3 is TGTGCCAGCAGCTTACAACTGACCGGGAACACTGAAGATTTCTTT. This gives the protein CASSLQLTGNTEDFF. The genes are TRBV7-9 and TRBJ1-1; D gene ambiguous. This CDR3 contains 15 residues. Germline CDR1 and CDR2: SEHNR and FQNEAQ (reference sequence).

The chain has TRBV13 and TRBJ1-1; TRBD1 might be the D (5 bases). Germline V gene sequence: CDR1 PRHDT, CDR2 FYEKMQ (reference sequence). Trimming stripped 8 bases from V and 5 bases from J, with 21 bases between. CDR3 length: 15 residues. CDR3 protein: CASSPRSGPGTEAFF. The CDR3 DNA reads TGTGCCAGCTCACCACGGTCGGGACCGGGGACTGAAGCTTTCTTT.

In this sample, this clonotype turned up a few times. Compared with germline, one end of the junction differs, possibly owing to a read error. This sequence joins TRBV7-2 and TRBJ1-1; D uncertain. The CDR3 consists of 15 residues. Germline CDR1 reads SGHTA; CDR2 reads FQGNSA. The CDR3 sequence is CASSLAGGADTEAFF. CDR3 nucleotides: TGTGCTAGCAGCTTAGCTGGAGGAGCCGATACTGAGGCTTTCTTT.